A selection of T cell receptor beta chains follows, all from one sample in a study of T-cell reconstitution after alpha-beta-depleted transplantation in children. In TCRdb, the PCR reads were re-called with MiXCR into one record per CDR3 protein. Of around 100,000 distinct CDR3 sequences listed, approximately 8% were seen once; the top ten hold over 15%. The sample here was PBMCs, taken before TCRalphabeta/CD19-depleted stem cell transplant. The receptor source for this set is a boy aged 2 to 9 with acute lymphoblastic leukemia, due to receive a stem cell transplant. Both conserved end residues are part of each CDR3. D genes are given only for firm matches. The size field is filled for only some rows; it gives once, few, many or a size class.

abundance	v_gene	d_gene	j_gene	CDR3nt	CDR3aa
many	TRBV27	TRBD1	TRBJ2-7	TGTGCCAGCAGTTTACAAACTGGGACAGCCTACGAGCAGTACTTC	CASSLQTGTAYEQYF
few	TRBV29-1	NA	TRBJ1-1	TGCAGCGTTGTTACCACGAACACTGAAGCTTTCTTT	CSVVTTNTEAFF
few	TRBV6-6	TRBD1	TRBJ1-2	TGTGCCAGCAGCCTAACAGGGGGTGGCTACACCTTC	CASSLTGGGYTF
many	TRBV20-1	NA	TRBJ2-7	TGCAGTGCTAGACCAGGGTCTGGCGAGCAGTACTTC	CSARPGSGEQYF
many	TRBV20-1	NA	TRBJ2-7	TGCAGTGCCCAAACCACCTACGAGCAGTACTTC	CSAQTTYEQYF
many	TRBV25-1	NA	TRBJ1-6	TGTGCCAGCAGTGACGGCGGGGGCTCCTATCGCTCCTATAATTCACCCCTCCACTTT	CASSDGGGSYRSYNSPLHF
NA	TRBV18	TRBD2	TRBJ2-1	TGTGCCAGCTCACCACCGGGAGCGGGGGGCCCCAGCTCCTACAATGAGCAGTTCTTC	CASSPPGAGGPSSYNEQFF
many	TRBV20-1	TRBD2	TRBJ2-2	TGCAGTGCTAGAGACGGGCTAGCGGGGGAAACCGGGGAGCTGTTTTTT	CSARDGLAGETGELFF
few	TRBV5-1	NA	TRBJ1-4	TGCGCCAGCAGCCAGCGGACTTATAATGAAAAACTGTTTTTT	CASSQRTYNEKLFF
few	TRBV5-1	NA	TRBJ2-7	TGCGCCAGCAGCTTGGAAATCCGGGACGAGCAGTACTTC	CASSLEIRDEQYF
few	TRBV3-1	NA	TRBJ1-6	TGTGCCAGCAGCCAAGGGCCCCCCCTCCACTTT	CASSQGPPLHF
many	TRBV5-1	NA	TRBJ2-7	TGCGCCAGCACCGACCGAAAGGGGCCTACCTACGAGCAGTACTTC	CASTDRKGPTYEQYF
NA	TRBV11-2	NA	TRBJ2-1	NA	CASSLVFGTGASYNEQF
few	TRBV12-5	NA	TRBJ2-1	TGTGCTAGCTCATGGGGGGGGGGCTGGAATGAGCAGTTCTTC	CASSWGGGWNEQFF
many	TRBV12-3/TRBV12-4	NA	TRBJ1-2	TGTGCCAGCAGCCTGGGACTTCCGTATGGCTACACCTTC	CASSLGLPYGYTF
NA	TRBV20-1	TRBD1	TRBJ2-5	TGCAGTGCTAGAGACCCCAGGGGGCGCGGGGAGACCCAGTACTTC	CSARDPRGRGETQYF
many	TRBV5-1	NA	TRBJ2-1	TGCGCCAGCAGCCTTGGGGGGGCCCTTAACAATGAGCAGTTCTTC	CASSLGGALNNEQFF
NA	TRBV20-1	TRBD2	TRBJ2-1	TGCTGTGCTAGATTAGCGGGGGGGGCCTACAATGAGCAGTTCTTC	CCARLAGGAYNEQFF
few	TRBV20-1	NA	TRBJ1-4	TGCAGTGCCGCCAGGGTTGCAACTAATGAAAAACTGTTTTTT	CSAARVATNEKLFF
NA	TRBV4-3	NA	TRBJ1-1	TGCGCCAGCAGCCCAACCCCCCGGGGGACTGAAGCTTTCTTT	CASSPTPRGTEAFF
NA	TRBV14	TRBD2	TRBJ2-5	TGTGCCAGCAGCCAAGCGTTACGGGGGGGCCGGGAGACCCAGTACTTC	CASSQALRGGRETQYF
few	TRBV20-1	TRBD1	TRBJ1-5	TGCAGTGCCATAAGTCTAGGGGACAGGACGGGATATAGCAATCAGCCCCAGCATTTT	CSAISLGDRTGYSNQPQHF
many	TRBV6-1	TRBD1	TRBJ2-7	TGTGCCAGCAGTGAAGTTGCCGGGACAGGGGGCTACGAGCAGTACTTC	CASSEVAGTGGYEQYF
many	TRBV12-3/TRBV12-4	NA	TRBJ2-1	TGTGCCAGCAGTTTACTAGGAATCCTGTTCTTC	CASSLLGILFF
NA	TRBV20-1	NA	TRBJ2-2	TGCAGTGCTACTATCGGGGGCGCGAGGACCGGGGAGCTGTTTTTT	CSATIGGARTGELFF
NA	TRBV4-2	TRBD2	TRBJ2-7	TGTGCCAGCAGCCAAGTGGCTGGGACTAGCGAGTACGAGCAGTACTTC	CASSQVAGTSEYEQYF
NA	TRBV12-3/TRBV12-4	TRBD1	TRBJ1-1	TGTGCCAGCAGTTCGACAGGGGGCCCTGAAGCTTTCTTT	CASSSTGGPEAFF
NA	TRBV28	NA	TRBJ2-6	TGTGCCAGCAGTTTCGAACAGGATTTAACTGGGGCCAACGTCCTGACTTTC	CASSFEQDLTGANVLTF